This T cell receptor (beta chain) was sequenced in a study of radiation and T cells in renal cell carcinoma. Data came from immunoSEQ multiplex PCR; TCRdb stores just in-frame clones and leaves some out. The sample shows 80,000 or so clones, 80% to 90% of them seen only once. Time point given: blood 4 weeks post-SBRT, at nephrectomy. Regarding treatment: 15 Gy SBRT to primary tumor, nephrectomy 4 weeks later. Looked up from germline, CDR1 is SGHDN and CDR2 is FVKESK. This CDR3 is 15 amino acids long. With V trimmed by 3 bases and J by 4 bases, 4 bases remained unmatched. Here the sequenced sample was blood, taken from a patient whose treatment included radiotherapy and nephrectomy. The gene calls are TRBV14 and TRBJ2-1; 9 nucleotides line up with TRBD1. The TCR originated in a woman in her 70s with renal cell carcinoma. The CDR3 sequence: CASSQDRGKYNEQFF. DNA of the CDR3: TGTGCCAGCAGCCAGGACAGGGGAAAATACAATGAGCAGTTCTTC.